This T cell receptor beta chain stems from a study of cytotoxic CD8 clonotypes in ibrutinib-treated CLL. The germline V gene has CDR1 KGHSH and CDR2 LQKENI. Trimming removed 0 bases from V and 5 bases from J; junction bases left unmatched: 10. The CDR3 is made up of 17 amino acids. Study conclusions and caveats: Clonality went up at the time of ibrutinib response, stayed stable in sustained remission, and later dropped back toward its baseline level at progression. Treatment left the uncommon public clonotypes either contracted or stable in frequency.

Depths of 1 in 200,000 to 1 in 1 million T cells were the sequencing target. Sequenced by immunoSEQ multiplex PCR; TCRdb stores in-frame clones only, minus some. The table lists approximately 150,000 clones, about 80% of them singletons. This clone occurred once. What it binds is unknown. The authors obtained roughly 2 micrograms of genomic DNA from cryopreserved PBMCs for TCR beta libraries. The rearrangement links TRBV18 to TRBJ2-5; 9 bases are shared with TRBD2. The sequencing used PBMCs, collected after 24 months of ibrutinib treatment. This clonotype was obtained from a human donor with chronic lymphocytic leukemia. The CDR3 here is CASSPPGLAGRVETQYF. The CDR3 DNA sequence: TGTGCCAGCTCACCACCGGGGCTAGCGGGAAGGGTGGAGACCCAGTACTTC.